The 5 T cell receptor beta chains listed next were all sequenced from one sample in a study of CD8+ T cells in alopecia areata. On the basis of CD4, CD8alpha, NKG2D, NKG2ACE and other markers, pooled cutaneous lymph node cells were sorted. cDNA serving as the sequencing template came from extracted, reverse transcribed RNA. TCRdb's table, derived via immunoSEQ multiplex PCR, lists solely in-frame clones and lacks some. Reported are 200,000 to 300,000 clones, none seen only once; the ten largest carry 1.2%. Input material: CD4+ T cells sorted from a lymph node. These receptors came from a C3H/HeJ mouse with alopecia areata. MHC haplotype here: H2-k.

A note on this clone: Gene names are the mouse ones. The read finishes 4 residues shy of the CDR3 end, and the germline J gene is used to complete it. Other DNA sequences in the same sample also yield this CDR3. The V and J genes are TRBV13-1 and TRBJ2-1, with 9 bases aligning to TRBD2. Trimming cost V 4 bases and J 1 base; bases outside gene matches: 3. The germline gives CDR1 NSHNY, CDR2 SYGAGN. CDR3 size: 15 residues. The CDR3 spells CASSPTGGNYAEQFF. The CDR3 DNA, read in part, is TGTGCCAGCAGTCCTACTGGGGGGAACTATGCT.

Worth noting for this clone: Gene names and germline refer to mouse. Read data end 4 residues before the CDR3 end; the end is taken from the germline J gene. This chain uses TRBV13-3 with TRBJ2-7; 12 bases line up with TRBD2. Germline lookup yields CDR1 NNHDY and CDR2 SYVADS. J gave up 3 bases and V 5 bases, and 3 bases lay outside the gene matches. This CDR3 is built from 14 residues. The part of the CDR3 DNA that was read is TGTGCCAGCAGACCGGGACTGGGGGGCTAT. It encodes CASRPGLGGY. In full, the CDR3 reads CASRPGLGGYEQYF.

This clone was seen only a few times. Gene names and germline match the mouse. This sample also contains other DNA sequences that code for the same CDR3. The CDR3 here is CASSPPGTGGQDTQYF. CDR3 bases read: TGTGCCAGCAGCCCACCCGGGACTGGGGGCCAAGAC. This chain uses TRBV5 with TRBJ2-5; 11 nucleotides agree with TRBD2. The read ends 4 residues before the CDR3 terminus; that terminus is restored from the germline J gene. CDR3 size: 16 residues. Germline CDR1 is LGHNA and CDR2 is YNLKQL (reference sequence). Germline trimming cut 4 bases from V and 2 bases from J; bases unmatched to any gene: 5.

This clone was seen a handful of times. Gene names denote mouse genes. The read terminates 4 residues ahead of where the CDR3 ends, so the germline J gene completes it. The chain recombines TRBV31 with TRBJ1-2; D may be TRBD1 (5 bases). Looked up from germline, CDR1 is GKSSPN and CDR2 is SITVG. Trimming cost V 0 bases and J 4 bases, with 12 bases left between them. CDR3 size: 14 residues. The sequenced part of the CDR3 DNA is TGTGCCTGGAGTCTAGTCAGGGCGGGCTCC. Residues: CAWSLVRAGS. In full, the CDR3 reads CAWSLVRAGSDYTF.

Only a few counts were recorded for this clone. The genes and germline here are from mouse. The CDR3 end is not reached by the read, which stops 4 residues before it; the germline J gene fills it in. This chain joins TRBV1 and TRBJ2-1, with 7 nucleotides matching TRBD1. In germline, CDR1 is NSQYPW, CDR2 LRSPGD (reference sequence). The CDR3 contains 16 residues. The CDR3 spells CTCSAEGETGLAEQFF. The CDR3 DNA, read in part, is TGCACCTGCAGTGCAGAAGGCGAGACAGGGCTGGCT.